This TCR beta chain was obtained from a study of human thymus T cells. General observations from the study: A high degree of thymic repertoire overlap among unrelated individuals was reported in related research.

From resections taken during corrective heart surgery, the thymus tissue was obtained. The V end was cut by 6 bases, the J end by 2 bases, with 22 bases between. The CDR3 has 17 residues. Germline CDR1 and CDR2: SEHNR and FQNEAQ (reference sequence). Measured with immunoSEQ multiplex PCR; TCRdb has only the in-frame clones, and not every one. The sample lists under 150,000 clones; over 85% were seen once. In the case of this clone: Its target is unknown.

Sequencing was performed on thymus tissue. The V and J genes are TRBV7-9 and TRBJ2-5, with a possible D match to TRBD1 (5 bases). The sequence derives from a boy younger than two with a congenital heart defect but otherwise immunologically healthy. DNA of the CDR3: TGTGCCAGCAGTTCGACAGAAGACTGGACCATACAAGAGACCCAGTACTTC. It codes for CASSSTEDWTIQETQYF.